One sample yielded the 29 T cell receptor beta chains listed below, sequenced in a study of cytomegalovirus exposure and HLA in healthy donors. Amplification used 60 Vbeta primers and 13 Jbeta primers. TCRdb's table, derived via immunoSEQ multiplex PCR, lists solely in-frame clones and lacks some. Here the sample spans 80,000 to 100,000 clones, over 55% being singletons. The sample taken for sequencing was PBMCs. The receptors were gathered from a woman aged 18 to 35 in good health and CMV-seropositive.

In its sample, this clone was seen a few times. The V and J genes are TRBV5-1 and TRBJ2-3, with no clear D. V lost 6 bases, J lost 1 base, and 9 bases lay in between. CDR3 size: 13 residues. The V gene's germline CDR1 is SGHRS and CDR2 YFSETQ. The CDR3 sequence: CASTHPGTDTQYF. The CDR3 region has the DNA TGCGCCAGCACCCATCCAGGCACAGATACGCAGTATTTT.

V gene TRBV2 combines with J gene TRBJ2-5; a possible D gene is TRBD2 (6 bases). CDR1 is SNHLY, CDR2 FYNNEI, per germline. V dropped 3 bases and J dropped 3 bases, with 14 bases sitting between them. The CDR3 contains 15 residues. CDR3 in DNA: TGTGCCAGCAGTGAGGAAGGACGGACTAAAGAGACCCAGTACTTC. Residues: CASSEEGRTKETQYF.

The chain couples TRBV14 to TRBJ1-5; 7 bases agree with TRBD1. J gave up 0 bases and V 2 bases, and 4 bases lay outside the gene matches. There are 16 residues in the CDR3. The germline CDR1 and CDR2 sequences are SGHDN and FVKESK. This CDR3 is CASSQHRGNSNQPQHF. In DNA, the CDR3 is TGTGCCAGCAGCCAACACAGGGGCAATAGCAATCAGCCCCAGCATTTT.

The chain recombines TRBV27 with TRBJ2-7; 9 bases match TRBD2. V lost 5 bases and J lost 4; bases outside the gene matches: 21. Germline CDR1 is MNHEY and CDR2 is SMNVEV (reference sequence). This CDR3 has 19 amino acids. CDR3 nucleotide sequence: TGTGCCAGCAGTCCTATAGGGGGCTGGAGCGGGGGGACGGGGTACGAGCAGTACTTC. Its translation: CASSPIGGWSGGTGYEQYF.

The chain joins TRBV10-3 to TRBJ2-3; D perhaps matches TRBD2 (5 bases). Trimming stripped 0 bases from V and 6 bases from J, with 10 bases between. This CDR3 is 14 amino acids long. CDR1 ENHRY and CDR2 SYGVKD come from the germline V gene. The CDR3 DNA reads as TGTGCCATCAGTGAGTCGAGGGTAGGGGATACGCAGTATTTT. Protein: CAISESRVGDTQYF.

The V and J genes are TRBV10-1 and TRBJ1-1; D perhaps matches TRBD1 (5 bases). This CDR3 region has 14 residues. Trimming cost V 10 bases and J 5 bases, with 20 bases left between them. CDR1 WNHNN and CDR2 SYGVQD come from the germline V gene (reference sequence). Here the CDR3 DNA reads TGCGCCACCTCATTACAGGCGCCGGAGACTGAAGCTTTCTTT. Its protein is CATSLQAPETEAFF.

In its sample, this clone was seen a few times. The chain combines TRBV27 with TRBJ2-7, with 8 bases aligning to TRBD1. V lost 4 bases and J lost 7; bases outside the gene matches: 12. CDR1 and CDR2 from the germline V gene are MNHEY and SMNVEV (reference sequence). There are 15 residues in the CDR3. This chain's CDR3 is CASSSLGQGAWEQYF. DNA of the CDR3: TGTGCCAGCAGTTCCCTGGGGCAGGGGGCGTGGGAGCAGTACTTC.

CDR3 protein: CASSKTGGRGNTEAFF. CDR3 nucleotide sequence: TGTGCCAGCAGTAAAACAGGGGGTAGGGGGAACACTGAAGCTTTCTTT. V usage is TRBV28 and J usage is TRBJ1-1, with TRBD1 matching over 8 bases. Germline CDR1 and CDR2: MDHEN and SYDVKM. The CDR3 sequence is 16 residues long. Trimming took 5 bases from V and 1 from J; bases not matched to a gene: 9.

The J gene is TRBJ1-6, the V gene TRBV2; the D is unclear. The CDR3 length is 12 residues. V lost 7 bases to trimming and J lost 8 bases, with 9 bases between them. Germline assignment: CDR1 SNHLY and CDR2 FYNNEI. As DNA, the CDR3 is TGTGCCAGCAATAGTGAGGATTCACCCCTCCACTTT. This sequence encodes CASNSEDSPLHF. Supplemented by reference TRBV2 and TRBJ1-6, the full variable domain reads EPEVTQTPSHQVTQMGQEVILRCVPISNHLYFYWYRQILGQKVEFLVSFYNNEISEKSEIFDDQFSVERPDGSNFTLKIRSTKLEDSAMYFCASNSEDSPLHFGNGTRLTVT.

The sample holds one count of this clone. The chain is built from TRBV5-1 and TRBJ1-1; D gene unclear. The length of the CDR3 is 15 residues. V dropped 3 bases and J dropped 1 base, with 13 bases sitting between them. CDR1 SGHRS and CDR2 YFSETQ come from the germline V gene. The CDR3 DNA sequence: TGCGCCAGCAGCTCTATTGGGAGGGCGAACACTGAAGCTTTCTTT. This translates into CASSSIGRANTEAFF.

The J gene is TRBJ2-1, the V gene TRBV6-5; 8 bases are a match to TRBD2. The trim removed 6 bases at V and 9 bases at J, leaving 7 bases unmatched. The CDR3 extends over 13 amino acids. Germline loops: CDR1 MNHEY, CDR2 SVGAGI. The CDR3 sequence: CASRGGLAREQFF. Here the CDR3 DNA reads TGTGCCAGCAGGGGAGGACTAGCCCGTGAGCAGTTCTTC.

V and J are TRBV7-8 and TRBJ2-7, with a possible D match to TRBD2 (6 bases). Germline CDR1 is SGHVS and CDR2 is FQNEAQ. V lost 3 bases to trimming and J lost 4 bases, with 10 bases between them. The CDR3 is 13 amino acids. CDR3 amino acids: CASSFIAAYEQYF. CDR3 DNA sequence: TGTGCCAGCAGCTTTATAGCGGCTTACGAGCAGTACTTC.

Only a few counts were recorded for this clone. This chain connects TRBV6-1 to TRBJ1-4; D not certain. This CDR3 contains 16 residues. Germline V CDR1 and CDR2: MNHNS, SASEGT. V dropped 0 bases and J dropped 0 bases, with 8 bases sitting between them. For the CDR3, the DNA is TGTGCCAGCAGTGAAGCCGGGTCGGCAACTAATGAAAAACTGTTTTTT. Residues: CASSEAGSATNEKLFF.

The chain has TRBV5-1 and TRBJ2-7, with D unresolved. This CDR3 comprises 14 residues. Germline CDR1 SGHRS, CDR2 YFSETQ. Trimming shortened V by 0 bases and J by 0 bases, and 7 bases separated the two germline ends. The DNA of the CDR3 is TGCGCCAGCAGCTTGGGGGCAGCCTCCTACGAGCAGTACTTC. The encoded protein is CASSLGAASYEQYF.

V and J are TRBV29-1 and TRBJ1-1; 7 nucleotides match TRBD1. CDR1 is SQVTM and CDR2 is ANQGSEA in the germline V gene. V lost 1 base and J lost 6; bases outside the gene matches: 8. This CDR3 has 14 residues. The CDR3 here is CSVEGPGGLAEAFF. DNA of the CDR3: TGCAGCGTTGAAGGCCCAGGGGGGTTGGCTGAAGCTTTCTTT.

DNA for the CDR3: TGTGCCAGCAGGGGGACAGGGAGCGGTCCCCAGCATTTT. This sequence encodes CASRGTGSGPQHF. This chain links TRBV6-6 with TRBJ1-5, with 9 bases aligning to TRBD1. The J segment lost 10 bases and the V segment lost 6 bases, leaving 7 bases of the junction unmatched. The CDR3 is 13 amino acids. The germline CDR1 and CDR2 sequences are MNHNY and SVGAGI (reference sequence).

The V gene is TRBV10-2, the J gene TRBJ1-5; TRBD1 is a possible D gene (6 bases). The CDR3 sequence is 14 residues long. Germline V CDR1 and CDR2: WSHSY, SAAADI. Trimming stripped 4 bases from V and 4 bases from J, with 11 bases between. The CDR3 DNA follows: TGCGCCAGCAGTGCACCCGACAGGAATCAGCCCCAGCATTTT. Its translation is CASSAPDRNQPQHF.

The rearrangement links TRBV11-3 to TRBJ2-7; 10 bases match TRBD1. V was clipped by 5 bases and J by 4 bases; unmatched bases: 5. The CDR3 loop spans 14 amino acids. Germline values: CDR1 SGHNT, CDR2 YENEEA. The CDR3 DNA is TGTGCCAGCAGCCCGGACAGGGGGAAGTACGAGCAGTACTTC. This gives the protein CASSPDRGKYEQYF.

The genes are TRBV15 and TRBJ1-2; D unclear. V was trimmed by 0 bases and J by 8 bases, leaving 16 bases between them. This CDR3 is built from 15 residues. CDR1 and CDR2 from the germline V gene are LNHNV and YYDKDF (reference sequence). CDR3 DNA: TGTGCCACCAGCAGAGAAATTGGTACTTTGGGCGGCTACACCTTC. Its translation: CATSREIGTLGGYTF.

V is TRBV5-1 and J is TRBJ1-6; D not certain. CDR3 length equals 13 residues. The V and J ends lost 1 base and 13 bases respectively, with 12 bases between them. CDR1 SGHRS and CDR2 YFSETQ come from the germline V gene. For the CDR3, the DNA is TGCGCCAGCAGCTTGCTCGGAGGTCCGCCCCTCCACTTT. Protein product: CASSLLGGPPLHF. The whole variable domain, remainder taken from reference TRBV5-1 and TRBJ1-6, is KAGVTQTPRYLIKTRGQQVTLSCSPISGHRSVSWYQQTPGQGLQFLFEYFSETQRNKGNFPGRFSGRQFSNSRSEMNVSTLELGDSALYLCASSLLGGPPLHFGNGTRLTVT.

The chain employs TRBV10-3 and TRBJ2-1; the D gene is possibly TRBD1 (6 bases). V was cut by 7 bases and J by 6 bases, with 25 bases left in between. Germline CDR1 is ENHRY and CDR2 is SYGVKD. The CDR3 is 17 amino acids. The CDR3 region is CAITPDERQQGGNEQFF. The CDR3, as DNA: TGTGCCATCACCCCAGATGAGCGACAACAAGGGGGCAATGAGCAGTTCTTC.

The gene calls are TRBV7-2 and TRBJ1-2; no definite D call. The CDR3 totals 17 residues. V dropped 1 base and J dropped 7 bases, with 22 bases sitting between them. The germline V gene encodes CDR1 SGHTA and CDR2 FQGNSA. CDR3 residues: CASSLGSGVLFGVGYTF. The CDR3 DNA reads TGTGCCAGCAGCTTAGGTTCGGGAGTCTTATTCGGGGTTGGCTACACCTTC.

This clone showed up just a few times. This chain connects TRBV9 to TRBJ1-2; TRBD1 matches 7 bases. Germline loops: CDR1 SGDLS, CDR2 YYNGEE. With V trimmed by 4 bases and J by 7 bases, 13 bases remained unmatched. The CDR3 length is 15 residues. CDR3 sequence: CASSRRQGLDSGYTF. DNA for the CDR3: TGTGCCAGCAGCAGGCGACAGGGATTGGATTCTGGCTACACCTTC. The whole variable domain, remainder taken from reference TRBV9 and TRBJ1-2, is DSGVTQTPKHLITATGQRVTLRCSPRSGDLSVYWYQQSLDQGLQFLIQYYNGEERAKGNILERFSAQQFPDLHSELNLSSLELGDSALYFCASSRRQGLDSGYTFGSGTRLTVV.

This clone occurred a few times. This rearrangement joins TRBV20-1 to TRBJ1-3, with a tentative D call TRBD1 (5 bases). V gave up 5 bases and J gave up 12 bases, with 14 bases separating them. CDR1 is DFQATT, CDR2 SNEGSKA, per germline (reference sequence). This CDR3 has 11 amino acids. This CDR3 reads CSAHSTVFIYF. The CDR3 DNA is TGCAGTGCTCACTCGACAGTCTTCATATATTTT.

V and J are TRBV18 and TRBJ1-2; TRBD1 might be the D (5 bases). The CDR3 has 12 residues. Germline CDR1 KGHSH, CDR2 LQKENI. V was clipped by 5 bases and J by 3 bases, with 7 bases between them. The DNA for the CDR3 is TGTGCCAGCTCAAAGACAGACTATGGCTACACCTTC. Amino acid sequence: CASSKTDYGYTF.

The genes are TRBV5-8 and TRBJ2-7, with D hard to call. The germline gives CDR1 SGHTS, CDR2 YDEGEE. Trimming shortened V by 6 bases and J by 1 base, and 14 bases separated the two germline ends. The CDR3 extends over 14 amino acids. CDR3 in amino acids: CASTPEDKSYEQYF. The CDR3 DNA is TGTGCCAGCACCCCCGAAGACAAGTCCTACGAGCAGTACTTC. Full variable domain (missing parts from reference TRBV5-8 and TRBJ2-7): EAGVTQSPTHLIKTRGQQATLRCSPISGHTSVYWYQQALGLGLQFLLWYDEGEERNRGNFPPRFSGRQFPNYSSELNVNALELEDSALYLCASTPEDKSYEQYFGPGTRLTVT.

J is TRBJ2-5 and V is TRBV9, with D possibly matching TRBD2 (6 bases). V was pared by 4 bases and J by 5 bases, with 18 bases between. Germline-derived CDR1 and CDR2 are SGDLS and YYNGEE. This CDR3 has 15 residues. CDR3 region: CASSMARGSWETQYF. The CDR3 DNA follows: TGTGCCAGCAGCATGGCGCGGGGTAGTTGGGAGACCCAGTACTTC. Supplemented by reference TRBV9 and TRBJ2-5, the full variable domain reads DSGVTQTPKHLITATGQRVTLRCSPRSGDLSVYWYQQSLDQGLQFLIQYYNGEERAKGNILERFSAQQFPDLHSELNLSSLELGDSALYFCASSMARGSWETQYFGPGTRLLVL.

The chain has TRBV20-1 and TRBJ2-7; 9 bases line up with TRBD2. Germline V gene data show CDR1 as DFQATT and CDR2 as SNEGSKA (reference sequence). The CDR3 covers 11 residues. J lost 3 bases, V lost 6 bases, and 0 bases had no gene match. The CDR3 DNA reads TGCAGTGCGCGGGGGGGCTACGAGCAGTACTTC. This codes for CSARGGYEQYF.

This clone appeared once. The V and J genes are TRBV7-9 and TRBJ2-5; D uncertain. CDR1 SEHNR and CDR2 FQNEAQ come from the germline V gene (reference sequence). V shed 4 bases and J shed 4 bases, with 10 bases lying between them. This CDR3 region has 13 residues. This CDR3 is CASSSTLGETQYF. In nucleotides, the CDR3 is TGTGCCAGCAGCTCGACTCTCGGAGAGACCCAGTACTTC.